This T cell receptor beta chain was found in a study of immunodeficiency (dated by TCRdb to about 2019). Looking at the study overall: Repertoire analysis was performed to search for VDJ recombination defects and oligoclonality. What the work shows at the level of the full study, not this receptor alone: In the entropy comparisons of patients against healthy controls, patients were shown as n=3 (open circles), and an effect of thymic development was suggested only as a possibility. Based on top-100 and total clonotype frequencies, severe oligoclonality showed up in patient CD8+ T cells, whereas patient CD4+ T cells did not show severe oligoclonality. Patient CD8+ T cells showed restricted TRB V-J pairing and lower productive entropy than control CD8+ T cells.

CD3+CD8+ T cells were sorted from fresh PBMCs before TCR sequencing. Genomic DNA was isolated using the QIAamp DNA Blood Mini Kit and then sent out for immunoSEQ repertoire analysis. A standard quantity of genomic DNA template was used for amplification of CDR3 regions by multiplex PCR. The PCR products underwent sequencing on an Illumina platform. The published analysis was carried out like this. Alignment of sequences to a reference was performed, and V, D and J gene definitions were taken from IMGT. Closely related sequences were merged by a nearest-neighbor clustering algorithm so that PCR and sequencing errors were removed. V, D and J usage in productive unique and total sequences was analyzed using ImmunoSEQ Analyzer tools and R version 3.6.1. TCRdb's version of the immuneACCESS table is confined to in-frame rearrangements and falls short of the full clone set. An unresolved V gene accounts for under half of the shortfall where checked; the remainder is of unknown origin. D and trimming were read from the DNA, whereas the V and J calls and clone size are those reported in that table. Present in this sample are approximately 3,500 clones, around 91% of which were seen just once. In total, the top ten clones hold about 12% of the sample.

Points on this clone: What this receptor recognizes is not known. No per-base quality is available; no much larger clone lies one base away.

In the germline V gene, CDR1 corresponds to MDHEN and CDR2 to SYDVKM. The CDR3 has 15 amino acids, counting the end cysteine and phenylalanine. The kept DNA is CDR3 alone, 45 bases in frame from the first base. The trim is 4 bases for V and 1 base for J, with a gap of 11 bases between the germline ends. The rearranged segments are TRBV28 and TRBJ2-1; TRBD2 is possibly the D segment (5 matching bases). The sequence came from a human donor in good health. Material for sequencing was CD8+ T cells from blood. The sequenced DNA is TGTGCCAGCAGTTGGCTTCGAGGGTCCTACAATGAGCAGTTCTTC. Its protein reads: CASSWLRGSYNEQFF.